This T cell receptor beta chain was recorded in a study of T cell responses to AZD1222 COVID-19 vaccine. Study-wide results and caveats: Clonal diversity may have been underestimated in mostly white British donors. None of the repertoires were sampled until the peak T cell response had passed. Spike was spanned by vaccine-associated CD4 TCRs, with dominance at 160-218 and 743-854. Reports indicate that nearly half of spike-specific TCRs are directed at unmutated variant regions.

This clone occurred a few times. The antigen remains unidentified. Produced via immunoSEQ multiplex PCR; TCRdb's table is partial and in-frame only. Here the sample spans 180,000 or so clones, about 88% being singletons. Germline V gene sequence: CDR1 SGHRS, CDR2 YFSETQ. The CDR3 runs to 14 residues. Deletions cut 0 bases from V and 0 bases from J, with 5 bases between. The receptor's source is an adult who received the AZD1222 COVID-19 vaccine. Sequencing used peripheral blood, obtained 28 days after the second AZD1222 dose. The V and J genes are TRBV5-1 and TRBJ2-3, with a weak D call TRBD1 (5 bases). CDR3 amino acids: CASSLGQSTDTQYF. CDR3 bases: TGCGCCAGCAGCTTGGGACAGAGCACAGATACGCAGTATTTT.